The 3 T cell receptor beta chains reported below all come from one sample, sequenced in a study of blood T cells in healthy people across ages. The authors ran a second PCR of 7 to 11 cycles using a sample-barcoded 5' primer and a J-beta primer mix. One entry per CDR3 protein, called by TCRdb with MiXCR from the 5' RACE reads. This table holds roughly 2 million distinct CDR3 sequences, roughly 50% found once. The sequenced sample was blood. Receptors originate from a woman aged 40 to 50 in good health.

This clonotype was recorded a few times. The V and J genes are TRBV4-2 and TRBJ2-7; D is unclear. Germline values: CDR1 LGHNA, CDR2 YNFKEQ. V was clipped by 0 bases and J by 5 bases, with 8 bases between them. The CDR3 extends over 13 amino acids. CDR3 region: CASSQDTKDEQYF. The CDR3 DNA follows: TGTGCCAGCAGCCAAGATACTAAGGACGAGCAGTACTTC.

The rearrangement uses TRBV20-1 and TRBJ2-7, with D maybe TRBD1 (6 bases). CDR1 and CDR2 from the germline V gene are DFQATT and SNEGSKA (reference sequence). The CDR3 is 14 residues long. V was cut by 5 bases and J by 2 bases, with 16 bases left in between. The DNA for the CDR3 is TGCAGTGCTTCCATTAACAGGGCGCCCTACGAGCAGTACTTC. This translates into CSASINRAPYEQYF.

In its sample, this clonotype was seen a few times. The rearrangement uses TRBV6-6 and TRBJ2-5; tentatively, D is TRBD1 (6 bases). Trimming left V 2 bases short and J 1 base short, with 14 bases between. The V gene's germline CDR1 is MNHNY and CDR2 SVGAGI (reference sequence). The CDR3 has 16 residues. The CDR3 loop is CASSYGGQGSQETQYF. Written as DNA, the CDR3 is TGTGCCAGCAGTTACGGTGGGCAGGGGTCCCAAGAGACCCAGTACTTC.